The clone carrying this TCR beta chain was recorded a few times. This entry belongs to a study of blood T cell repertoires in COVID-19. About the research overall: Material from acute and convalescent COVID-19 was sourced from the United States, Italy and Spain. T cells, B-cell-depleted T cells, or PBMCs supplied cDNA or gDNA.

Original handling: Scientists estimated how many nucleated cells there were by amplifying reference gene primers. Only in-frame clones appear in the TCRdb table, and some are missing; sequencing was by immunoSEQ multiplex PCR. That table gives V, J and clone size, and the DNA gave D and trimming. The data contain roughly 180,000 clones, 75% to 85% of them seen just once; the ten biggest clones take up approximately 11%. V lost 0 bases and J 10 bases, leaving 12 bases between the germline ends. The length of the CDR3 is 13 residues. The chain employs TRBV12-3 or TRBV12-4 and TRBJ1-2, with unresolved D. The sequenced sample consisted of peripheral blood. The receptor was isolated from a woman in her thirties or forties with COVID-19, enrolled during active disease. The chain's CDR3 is CASSLASTTIYTF. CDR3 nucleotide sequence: TGTGCCAGCAGTTTAGCGTCAACGACAATCTACACCTTC.